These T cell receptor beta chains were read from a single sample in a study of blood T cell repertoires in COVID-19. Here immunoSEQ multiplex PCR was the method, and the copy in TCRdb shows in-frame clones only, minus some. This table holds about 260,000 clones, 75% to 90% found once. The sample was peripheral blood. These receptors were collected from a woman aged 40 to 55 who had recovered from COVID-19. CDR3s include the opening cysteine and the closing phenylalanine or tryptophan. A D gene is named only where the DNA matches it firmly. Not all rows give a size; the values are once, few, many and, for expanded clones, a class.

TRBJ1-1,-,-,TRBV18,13,TGTGCCAGCTCACCACCGGCAGGGTCTGAAGCTTTCTTT,CASSPPAGSEAFF
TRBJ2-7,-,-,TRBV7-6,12,TGTGCCAGCAGCGTCTCGGGCTACGAGCAGTACTTC,CASSVSGYEQYF
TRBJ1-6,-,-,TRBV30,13,TGTGCCTGGACACGACTGTATAATTCACCCCTCCACTTT,CAWTRLYNSPLHF
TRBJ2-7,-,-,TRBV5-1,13,TGCGCCAGCAGCTTGCTCCGTTCCTACGAGCAGTACTTC,CASSLLRSYEQYF
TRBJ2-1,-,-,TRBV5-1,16,TGCGCCAGCATAAGGGGTGGGTCGAGCTCCTACAATGAGCAGTTCTTC,CASIRGGSSSYNEQFF
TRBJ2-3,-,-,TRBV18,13,TGTGCCAGCTCCCTCGACAGGTTAGATACGCAGTATTTT,CASSLDRLDTQYF
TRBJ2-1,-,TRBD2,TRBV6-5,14,TGTGCCAGCGGCGTCGGGGGGGACTCTGGTGAGCAGTTCTTC,CASGVGGDSGEQFF
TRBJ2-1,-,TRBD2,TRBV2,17,TGTGCCTCAGCAGTGTCGGTGCGGGAGCCCGCCTACAATGAGCAGTTCTTC,CASAVSVREPAYNEQFF
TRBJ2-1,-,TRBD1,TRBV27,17,TGTGCCAGCAGTTCCGCCACAGGGGCGAGCTCCTACAATGAGCAGTTCTTC,CASSSATGASSYNEQFF
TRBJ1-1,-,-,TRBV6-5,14,TGTGCCAGCAGTTACTCGACCCGCGGCACTGAAGCTTTCTTT,CASSYSTRGTEAFF
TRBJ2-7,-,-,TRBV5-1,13,TGCGCCAGCAGCTTTGGGCAGACCTACGAGCAGTACTTC,CASSFGQTYEQYF
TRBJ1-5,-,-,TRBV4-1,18,TGCGCCAGCAGCCAAGAGTTCGGGGGGGTAAGGGGGATTCAGCCCCAGCATTTT,CASSQEFGGVRGIQPQHF
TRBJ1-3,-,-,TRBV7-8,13,TGTGCCAGCAGCCAATTGAGGGGGAACACCATATATTTT,CASSQLRGNTIYF
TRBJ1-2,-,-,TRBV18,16,TGTGCCAGCTCACCACCGGCGGATGCGGGGGGCTATGGCTACACCTTC,CASSPPADAGGYGYTF
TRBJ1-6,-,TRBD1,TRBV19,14,TGTGCCAGTATGATAACAGGGGTTAATTCACCCCTCCACTTT,CASMITGVNSPLHF
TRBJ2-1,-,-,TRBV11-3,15,TGTGCCAGCAGCTTAGGGGGCTCCAGAAGGAATGAGCAGTTCTTC,CASSLGGSRRNEQFF
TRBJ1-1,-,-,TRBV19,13,TGTGCCAGTCGAACGTTACTCAACACTGAAGCTTTCTTT,CASRTLLNTEAFF
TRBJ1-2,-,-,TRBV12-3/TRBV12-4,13,TGTGCCAGCAGTTTCCGCGGGAACTATGGCTACACCTTC,CASSFRGNYGYTF
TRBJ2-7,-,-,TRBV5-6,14,TGTGCCAGCAGCTCGATGACAGGGAGGCACGAGCAGTACTTC,CASSSMTGRHEQYF
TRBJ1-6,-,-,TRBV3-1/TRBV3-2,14,TGTGCCAGCAGCCTCCTACCGGGGAATTCACCCCTCCACTTT,CASSLLPGNSPLHF
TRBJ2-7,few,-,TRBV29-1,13,TGCAGCGTCCTAGTAGTGGGGCGATACGAGCAGTACTTC,CSVLVVGRYEQYF
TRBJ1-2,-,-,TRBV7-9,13,TGTGCCAGCAGCCTAGACGCGACACATGGCTACACCTTC,CASSLDATHGYTF
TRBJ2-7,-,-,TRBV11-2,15,TGTGCCAGCAGCTCCTGGGGGGAAAGGTCCTACGAGCAGTACTTC,CASSSWGERSYEQYF
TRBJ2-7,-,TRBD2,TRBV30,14,TGTGCCTGGAGTGCCCGCGGGGGGCCGGGCGAGCAGTACTTC,CAWSARGGPGEQYF
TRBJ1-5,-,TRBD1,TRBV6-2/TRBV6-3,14,TGTGCCAGCAGCAACGGACAGGGGGTGCAGCCCCAGCATTTT,CASSNGQGVQPQHF
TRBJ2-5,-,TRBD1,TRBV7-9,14,TGTGCCAGCGACGCCGTGAAGGGGGCAAAGACCCAGTACTTC,CASDAVKGAKTQYF
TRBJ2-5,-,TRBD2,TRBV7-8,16,TGTGCCAGCAGCTTAGACCCTAGCGGGGGGGGTGAGACCCAGTACTTC,CASSLDPSGGGETQYF
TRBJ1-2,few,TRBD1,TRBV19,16,TGTGCCAGTAGTATAGAGGGACAGGGAAACAACTATGGCTACACCTTC,CASSIEGQGNNYGYTF
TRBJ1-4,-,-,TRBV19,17,TGTGCCAGTAGTGCCCACCTCTGGAGGGCCCGGAATGAAAAACTGTTTTTT,CASSAHLWRARNEKLFF
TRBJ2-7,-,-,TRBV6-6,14,TGTGCCAGCAGTGGGTCGAGGATCAGCTACGAGCAGTACTTC,CASSGSRISYEQYF
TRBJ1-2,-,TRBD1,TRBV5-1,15,TGCGCCAGCAGCTCCGGGACAGGGTGGGACTATGGCTACACCTTC,CASSSGTGWDYGYTF
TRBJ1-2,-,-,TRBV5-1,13,TGCGCCAGCAGCCTGGAATTCTCCTATGGCTACACCTTC,CASSLEFSYGYTF
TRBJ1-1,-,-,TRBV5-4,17,TGTGCCAGCAGCACCGGGCCTATGGAGGCCATGAACACTGAAGCTTTCTTT,CASSTGPMEAMNTEAFF
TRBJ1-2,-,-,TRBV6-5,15,TGTGCCAGCAGTTACGGGCCGCCGGCTGGCTATGGCTACACCTTC,CASSYGPPAGYGYTF
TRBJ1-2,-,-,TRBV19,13,TGTGCCAGTAGAAAGGGGAGGGACTATGGCTACACCTTC,CASRKGRDYGYTF
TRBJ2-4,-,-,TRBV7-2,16,TGTGCCAGCAGCTTAGCCACAGTACTAGCCAAAAACATTCAGTACTTC,CASSLATVLAKNIQYF
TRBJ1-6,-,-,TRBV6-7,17,TGTGCCAGCAGTTACCCAAACAGTAGCTCCTATAATTCACCCCTCCACTTT,CASSYPNSSSYNSPLHF
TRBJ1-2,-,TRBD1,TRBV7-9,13,TGTGCCAGCAGCGCAGGACAGGGTGTTGGCTACACCTTC,CASSAGQGVGYTF
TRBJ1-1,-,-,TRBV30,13,TGTGCCTGGAAACAGTCCTGGGGGGCTGAAGCTTTCTTT,CAWKQSWGAEAFF
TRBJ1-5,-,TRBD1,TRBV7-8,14,TGTGCCAGCAGCCAAGACAGGGCTTATCAGCCCCAGCATTTT,CASSQDRAYQPQHF
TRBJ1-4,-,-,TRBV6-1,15,TGTGCCAGCAGTGAAGCACTGGGTCAGGGTGAAAAACTGTTTTTT,CASSEALGQGEKLFF
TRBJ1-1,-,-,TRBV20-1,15,TGCAGTGCTAGTAAGCCCTGGGGGGAGAACACTGAAGCTTTCTTT,CSASKPWGENTEAFF
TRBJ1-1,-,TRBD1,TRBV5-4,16,TGTGCCAGCAGCTTGGAGGGACAGGGAATGAACACTGAAGCTTTCTTT,CASSLEGQGMNTEAFF
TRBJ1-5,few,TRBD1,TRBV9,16,TGTGCCAGCAGCGGAGGGGCAGGGGGACCCAATCAGCCCCAGCATTTT,CASSGGAGGPNQPQHF
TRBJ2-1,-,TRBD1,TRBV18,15,TGTGCCAGCTCACATGCCGGGACAGGGATCAATGAGCAGTTCTTC,CASSHAGTGINEQFF
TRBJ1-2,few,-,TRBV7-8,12,TGTGCCAGCAGCTCTATCTTGTATGGCTACACCTTC,CASSSILYGYTF
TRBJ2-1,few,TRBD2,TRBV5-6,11,TGTGCCAGCAGCTATAGCGGGGGTGAGTTCTTC,CASSYSGGEFF
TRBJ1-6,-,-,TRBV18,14,TGTGCCAGCTCACCACGGGTTGAGGATTCACCCCTCCACTTT,CASSPRVEDSPLHF
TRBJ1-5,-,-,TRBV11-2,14,TGTGCCAGCAGCTTGATCGGTAGCAATCAGCCCCAGCATTTT,CASSLIGSNQPQHF
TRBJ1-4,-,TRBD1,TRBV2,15,TGTGCCAGCAGACGGGACAGGGGGCCTAATGAAAAACTGTTTTTT,CASRRDRGPNEKLFF
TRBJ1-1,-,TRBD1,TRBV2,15,TGTGCCAGCAGTCAACAGGGGCCAATGAACACTGAAGCTTTCTTT,CASSQQGPMNTEAFF
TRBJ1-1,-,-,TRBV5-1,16,TGCGCCAGCAGCTTGGATTTTGGCAGGGCCGACACTGAAGCTTTCTTT,CASSLDFGRADTEAFF
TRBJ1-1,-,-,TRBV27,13,TGTGCCAGCAGTAGGGCGGGGAACACTGAAGCTTTCTTT,CASSRAGNTEAFF
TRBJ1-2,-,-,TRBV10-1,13,TGCGCCAGCAGTGAAGGCAGGGGCTATGGCTACACCTTC,CASSEGRGYGYTF